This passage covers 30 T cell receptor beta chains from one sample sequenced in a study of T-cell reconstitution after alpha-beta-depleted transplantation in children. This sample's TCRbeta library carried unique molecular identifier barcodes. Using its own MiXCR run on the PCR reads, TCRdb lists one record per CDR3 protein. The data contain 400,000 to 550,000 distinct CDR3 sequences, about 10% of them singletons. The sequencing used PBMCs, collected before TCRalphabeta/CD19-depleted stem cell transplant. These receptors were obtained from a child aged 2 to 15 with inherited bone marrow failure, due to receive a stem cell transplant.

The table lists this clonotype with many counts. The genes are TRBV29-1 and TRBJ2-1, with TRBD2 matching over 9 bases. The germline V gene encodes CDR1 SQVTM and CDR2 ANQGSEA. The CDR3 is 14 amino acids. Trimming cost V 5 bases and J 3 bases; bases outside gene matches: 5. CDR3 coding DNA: TGCAGCGTTCACGAGACTAGCGGCTACAATGAGCAGTTCTTC. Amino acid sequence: CSVHETSGYNEQFF.

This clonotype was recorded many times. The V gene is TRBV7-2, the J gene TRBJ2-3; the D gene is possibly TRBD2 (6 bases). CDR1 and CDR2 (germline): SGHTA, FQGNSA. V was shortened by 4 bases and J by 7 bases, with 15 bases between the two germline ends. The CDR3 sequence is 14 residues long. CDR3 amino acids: CASSSLPTSHTQYF. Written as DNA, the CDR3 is TGTGCCAGCAGCTCACTGCCGACTAGTCATACGCAGTATTTT. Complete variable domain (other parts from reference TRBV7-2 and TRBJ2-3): GAGVSQSPSNKVTEKGKDVELRCDPISGHTALYWYRQSLGQGLEFLIYFQGNSAPDKSGLPSDRFSAERTGGSVSTLTIQRTQQEDSAVYLCASSSLPTSHTQYFGPGTRLTVL.

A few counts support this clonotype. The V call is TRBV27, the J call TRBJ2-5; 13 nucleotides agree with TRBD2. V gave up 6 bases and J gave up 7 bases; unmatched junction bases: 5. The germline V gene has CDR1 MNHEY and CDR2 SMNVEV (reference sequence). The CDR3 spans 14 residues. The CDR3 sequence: CASRLAGGVGTQYF. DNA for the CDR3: TGTGCCAGCAGACTAGCGGGAGGGGTTGGGACCCAGTACTTC.

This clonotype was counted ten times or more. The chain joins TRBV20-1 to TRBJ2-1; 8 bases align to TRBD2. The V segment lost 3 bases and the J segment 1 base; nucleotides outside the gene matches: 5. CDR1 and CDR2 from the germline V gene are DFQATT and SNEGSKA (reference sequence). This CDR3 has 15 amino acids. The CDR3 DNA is TGCAGTGCTAGGCAGCGGGAGTGGTCCTACAATGAGCAGTTCTTC. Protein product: CSARQREWSYNEQFF.

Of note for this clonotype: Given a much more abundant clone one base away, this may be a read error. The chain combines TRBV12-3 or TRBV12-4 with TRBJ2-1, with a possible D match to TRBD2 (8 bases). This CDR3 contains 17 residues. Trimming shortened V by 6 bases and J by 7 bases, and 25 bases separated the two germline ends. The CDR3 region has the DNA TGTGCCAGCAGGGGACAGCCTAGCGGGTCCAAGTGGAATGAGCAGTTCTTC. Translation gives CASRGQPSGSKWNEQFF.

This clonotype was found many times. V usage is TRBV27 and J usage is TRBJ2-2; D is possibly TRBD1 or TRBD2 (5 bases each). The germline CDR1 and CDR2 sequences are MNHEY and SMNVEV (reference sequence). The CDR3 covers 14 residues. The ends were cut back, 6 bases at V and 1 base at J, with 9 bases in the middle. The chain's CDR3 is CASSTGLNTGELFF. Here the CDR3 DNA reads TGTGCCAGCAGCACAGGACTGAACACCGGGGAGCTGTTTTTT.

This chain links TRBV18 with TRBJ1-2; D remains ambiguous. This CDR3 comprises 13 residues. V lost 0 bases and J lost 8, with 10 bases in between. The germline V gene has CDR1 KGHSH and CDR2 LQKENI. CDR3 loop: CASSPPIEGGYTF. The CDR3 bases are TGTGCCAGCTCACCACCTATCGAGGGAGGCTACACCTTC.

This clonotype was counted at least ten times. The CDR3 region is CASSQEKGAYNEQFF. CDR3 nucleotide sequence: TGCGCCAGCAGCCAAGAAAAGGGGGCCTACAATGAGCAGTTCTTC. The rearrangement joins TRBV4-3 to TRBJ2-1; a possible D gene is TRBD1 (6 bases). The CDR3 has 15 residues. The V end was cut by 0 bases, the J end by 2 bases, with 8 bases between. Germline CDR1 is LGHNA and CDR2 is YSLEER.

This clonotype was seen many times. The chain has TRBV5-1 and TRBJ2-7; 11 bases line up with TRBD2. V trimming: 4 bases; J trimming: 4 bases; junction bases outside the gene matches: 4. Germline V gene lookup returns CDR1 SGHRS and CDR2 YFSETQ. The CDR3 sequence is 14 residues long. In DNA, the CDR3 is TGCGCCAGCAGCGTACTAGCGGGAGCATACGAGCAGTACTTC. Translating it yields CASSVLAGAYEQYF.

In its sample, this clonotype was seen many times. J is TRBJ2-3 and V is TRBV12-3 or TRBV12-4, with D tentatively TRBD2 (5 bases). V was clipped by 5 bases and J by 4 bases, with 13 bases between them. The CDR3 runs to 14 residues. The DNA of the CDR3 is TGTGCCAGCAGTGGTCTAGCAGAATCAGATACGCAGTATTTT. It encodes CASSGLAESDTQYF.

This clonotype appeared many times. CDR3 sequence (DNA): TGTGCCAGCAACTTCCGGGACGGTCGTCAGGAGACCCAGTACTTC. It translates to CASNFRDGRQETQYF. The chain couples TRBV7-2 to TRBJ2-5; TRBD1 or TRBD2 may be the D gene (5 bases each). From germline, CDR1 is SGHTA and CDR2 FQGNSA. The CDR3 is made up of 15 amino acids. Trimming stripped 7 bases from V and 5 bases from J, with 20 bases between. Drawing the rest from reference TRBV7-2 and TRBJ2-5, the complete variable domain is GAGVSQSPSNKVTEKGKDVELRCDPISGHTALYWYRQSLGQGLEFLIYFQGNSAPDKSGLPSDRFSAERTGGSVSTLTIQRTQQEDSAVYLCASNFRDGRQETQYFGPGTRLLVL.

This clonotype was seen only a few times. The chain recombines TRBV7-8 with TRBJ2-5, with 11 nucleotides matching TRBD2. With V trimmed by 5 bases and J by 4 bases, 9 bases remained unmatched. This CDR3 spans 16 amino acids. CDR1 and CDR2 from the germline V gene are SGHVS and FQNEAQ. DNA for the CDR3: TGTGCCAGCAGCCTAGGCCGACTAGCGGGAAGAGAGACCCAGTACTTC. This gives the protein CASSLGRLAGRETQYF.

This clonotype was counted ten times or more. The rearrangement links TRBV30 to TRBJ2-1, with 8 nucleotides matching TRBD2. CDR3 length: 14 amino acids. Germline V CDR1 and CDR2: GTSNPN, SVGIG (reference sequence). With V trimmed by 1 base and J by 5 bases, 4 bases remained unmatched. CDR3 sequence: CAWSGGRPNNEQFF. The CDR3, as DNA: TGTGCCTGGAGTGGCGGGAGGCCAAACAATGAGCAGTTCTTC.

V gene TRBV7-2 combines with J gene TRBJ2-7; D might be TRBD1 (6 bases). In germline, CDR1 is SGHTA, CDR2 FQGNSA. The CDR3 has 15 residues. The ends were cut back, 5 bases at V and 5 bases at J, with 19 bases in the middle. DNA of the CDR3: TGTGCCAGCAGCCGGTTGGGGGCGGTTGAGGACGAGCAGTACTTC. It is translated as CASSRLGAVEDEQYF.

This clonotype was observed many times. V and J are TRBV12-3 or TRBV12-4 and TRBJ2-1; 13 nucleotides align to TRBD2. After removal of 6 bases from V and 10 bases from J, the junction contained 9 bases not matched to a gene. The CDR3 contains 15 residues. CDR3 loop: CASSKGLAGVGEQFF. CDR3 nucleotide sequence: TGTGCCAGCAGCAAAGGACTAGCGGGAGTGGGGGAGCAGTTCTTC.

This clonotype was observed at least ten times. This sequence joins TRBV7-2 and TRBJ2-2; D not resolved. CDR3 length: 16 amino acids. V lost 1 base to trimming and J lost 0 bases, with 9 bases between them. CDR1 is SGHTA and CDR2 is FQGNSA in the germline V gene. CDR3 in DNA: TGTGCCAGCAGCTTAGGAGGTATAACGAACACCGGGGAGCTGTTTTTT. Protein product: CASSLGGITNTGELFF.

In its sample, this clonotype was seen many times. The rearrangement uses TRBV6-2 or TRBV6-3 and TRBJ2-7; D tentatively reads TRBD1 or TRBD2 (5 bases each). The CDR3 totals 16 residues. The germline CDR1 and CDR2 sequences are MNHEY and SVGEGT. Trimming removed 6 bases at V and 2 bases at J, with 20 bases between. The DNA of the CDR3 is TGTGCCAGCAGCGCTAGAATACCGGGACGCCCCTACGAGCAGTACTTC. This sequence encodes CASSARIPGRPYEQYF.

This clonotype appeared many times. For the CDR3, the DNA is TGTGCCATCAGTGAGGAGGAGTTAAGCGGGAGGGCCAAAGTCCCCTACGAGCAGTACTTC. It codes for CAISEEELSGRAKVPYEQYF. The rearrangement links TRBV10-3 to TRBJ2-7; 10 nucleotides align to TRBD2. The CDR3 has 20 residues. Germline CDR1 reads ENHRY; CDR2 reads SYGVKD. The trim removed 2 bases at V and 2 bases at J, leaving 18 bases unmatched.

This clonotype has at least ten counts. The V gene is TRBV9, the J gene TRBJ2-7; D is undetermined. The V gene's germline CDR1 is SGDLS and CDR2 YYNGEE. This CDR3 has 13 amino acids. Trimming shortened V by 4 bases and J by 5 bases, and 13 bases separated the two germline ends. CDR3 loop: CASSRSNLHEQYF. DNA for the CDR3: TGTGCCAGCAGCCGTAGCAACCTCCACGAGCAGTACTTC.

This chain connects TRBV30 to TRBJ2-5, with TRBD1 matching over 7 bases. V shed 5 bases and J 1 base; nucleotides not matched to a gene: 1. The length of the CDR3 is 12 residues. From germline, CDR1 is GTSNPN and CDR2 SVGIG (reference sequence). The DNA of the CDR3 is TGTGCCTGGGACAGGGCCCAAGAGACCCAGTACTTC. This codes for CAWDRAQETQYF.

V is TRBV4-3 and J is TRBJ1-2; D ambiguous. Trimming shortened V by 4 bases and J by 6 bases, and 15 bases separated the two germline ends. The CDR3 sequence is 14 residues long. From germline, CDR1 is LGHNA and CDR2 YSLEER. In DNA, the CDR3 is TGCGCCAGCAGCCCCAGAGTCGTGAACGATGGCTACACCTTC. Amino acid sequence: CASSPRVVNDGYTF.

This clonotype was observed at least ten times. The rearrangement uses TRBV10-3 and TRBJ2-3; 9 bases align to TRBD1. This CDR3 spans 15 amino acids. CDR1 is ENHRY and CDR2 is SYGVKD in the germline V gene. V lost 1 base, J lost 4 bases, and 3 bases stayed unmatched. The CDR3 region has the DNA TGTGCCATCAGTGAGTGGACAGGGGAGTCAGATACGCAGTATTTT. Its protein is CAISEWTGESDTQYF.

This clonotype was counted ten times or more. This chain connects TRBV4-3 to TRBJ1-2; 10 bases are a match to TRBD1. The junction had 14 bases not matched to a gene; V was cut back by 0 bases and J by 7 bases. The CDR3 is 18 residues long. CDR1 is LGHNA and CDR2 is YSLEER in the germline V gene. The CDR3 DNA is TGCGCCAGCAGCCAAGATCTTCGGACAGGGGGAATCGGTGGTGGCTACACCTTC. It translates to CASSQDLRTGGIGGGYTF.

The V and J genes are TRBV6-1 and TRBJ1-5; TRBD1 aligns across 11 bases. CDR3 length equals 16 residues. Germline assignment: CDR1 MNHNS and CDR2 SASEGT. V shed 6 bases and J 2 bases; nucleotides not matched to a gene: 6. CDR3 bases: TGTGCCAGCAGCCCCGGGACAGGGGGTGGCAATCAGCCCCAGCATTTT. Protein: CASSPGTGGGNQPQHF.

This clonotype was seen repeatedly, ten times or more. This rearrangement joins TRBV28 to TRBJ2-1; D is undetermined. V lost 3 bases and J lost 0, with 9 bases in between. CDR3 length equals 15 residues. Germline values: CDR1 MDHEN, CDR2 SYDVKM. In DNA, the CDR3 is TGTGCCAGCAGTTTTAGTAGTATCTCCTACAATGAGCAGTTCTTC. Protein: CASSFSSISYNEQFF.

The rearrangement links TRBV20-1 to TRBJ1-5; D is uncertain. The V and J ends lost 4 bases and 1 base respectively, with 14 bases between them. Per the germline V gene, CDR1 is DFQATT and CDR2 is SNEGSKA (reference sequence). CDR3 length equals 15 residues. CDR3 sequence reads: CSATGLWVSNQPQHF. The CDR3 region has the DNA TGCAGTGCTACTGGGTTGTGGGTGAGCAATCAGCCCCAGCATTTT.

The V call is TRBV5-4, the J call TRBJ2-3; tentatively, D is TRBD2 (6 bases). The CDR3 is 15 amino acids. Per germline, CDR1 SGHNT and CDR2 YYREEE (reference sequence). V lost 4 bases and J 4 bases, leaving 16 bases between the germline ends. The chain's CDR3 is CASSGIGGSADTQYF. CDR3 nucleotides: TGTGCCAGCAGCGGAATCGGAGGGAGTGCAGATACGCAGTATTTT.

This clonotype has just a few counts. CDR3 coding DNA: TGTGCCTGGAAGAGCCGGGTTCTTCAGTGGAGGGAAAAACTGTTTTTT. It is translated as CAWKSRVLQWREKLFF. The chain uses TRBV30 and TRBJ1-4; unclear D gene. Trimming cost V 4 bases and J 8 bases, with 23 bases left between them. The CDR3 loop spans 16 amino acids. Germline V lookup: CDR1 GTSNPN, CDR2 SVGIG (reference sequence). The full variable domain, in which reference TRBV30 and TRBJ1-4 provide the parts outside the CDR3, is SQTIHQWPATLVQPVGSPLSLECTVEGTSNPNLYWYRQAAGRGLQLLFYSVGIGQISSEVPQNLSASRPQDRQFILSSKKLLLSDSGFYLCAWKSRVLQWREKLFFGSGTQLSVL.

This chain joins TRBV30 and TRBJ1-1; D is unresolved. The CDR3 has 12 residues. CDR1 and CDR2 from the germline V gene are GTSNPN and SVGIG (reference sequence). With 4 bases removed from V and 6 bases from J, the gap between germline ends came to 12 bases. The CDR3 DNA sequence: TGTGCCTGGAAAGAGCCTCCGGCTGAAGCTTTCTTT. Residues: CAWKEPPAEAFF.

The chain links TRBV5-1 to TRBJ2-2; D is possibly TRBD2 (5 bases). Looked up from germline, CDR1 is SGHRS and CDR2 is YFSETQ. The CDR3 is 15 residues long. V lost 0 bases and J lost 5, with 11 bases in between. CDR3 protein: CASSLGGPRTGELFF. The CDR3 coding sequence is TGCGCCAGCAGCTTGGGAGGGCCGCGTACCGGGGAGCTGTTTTTT. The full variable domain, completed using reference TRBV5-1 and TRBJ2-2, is KAGVTQTPRYLIKTRGQQVTLSCSPISGHRSVSWYQQTPGQGLQFLFEYFSETQRNKGNFPGRFSGRQFSNSRSEMNVSTLELGDSALYLCASSLGGPRTGELFFGEGSRLTVL.